This entry lists 9 T cell receptor beta chains sequenced from one sample in a study of CD8 T cells in Susac syndrome. Roughly 0.5 to 1 ug RNA was reverse transcribed with random hexamers. TCRdb reprocessed the immunoSEQ multiplex PCR reads with MiXCR, giving one entry per CDR3 protein. The sample holds 250,000 to 300,000 distinct CDR3 sequences, almost 85% seen once. The sequenced sample consisted of CD8+ T cells from PBMCs. The receptors derive from a human donor with multiple sclerosis.

The chain carries TRBV12-3 or TRBV12-4 and TRBJ2-4; D unclear. V gave up 9 bases and J gave up 1 base, with 16 bases separating them. The CDR3 length is 15 residues. CDR3 sequence: CASATPLGAKNIQYF. Here the CDR3 DNA reads TGTGCCAGTGCTACTCCGCTCGGTGCCAAAAACATTCAGTACTTC.

CDR3 protein: CSARDHPEENTEAFF. CDR3 DNA sequence: TGCAGTGCTAGAGATCACCCAGAAGAGAACACTGAAGCTTTCTTT. The chain links TRBV20-1 to TRBJ1-1; D remains unclear. The CDR3 is made up of 15 amino acids. Trimming took 0 bases from V and 1 from J, leaving 12 bases between them. Germline lookup yields CDR1 DFQATT and CDR2 SNEGSKA (reference sequence).

The chain has TRBV9 and TRBJ2-7; 10 bases match TRBD1. The CDR3 is made up of 17 amino acids. V lost 3 bases and J lost 7; bases outside the gene matches: 16. CDR1 is SGDLS and CDR2 is YYNGEE in the germline V gene. CDR3 DNA sequence: TGTGCCAGCAGCGCAGGGGGACAGGGGCCCTACCCTTTAGAGCAGTACTTC. It translates to CASSAGGQGPYPLEQYF.

The rearrangement links TRBV30 to TRBJ2-3; 8 bases match TRBD2. Trimming removed 4 bases from V and 4 bases from J; junction bases left unmatched: 4. Germline V lookup: CDR1 GTSNPN, CDR2 SVGIG (reference sequence). The CDR3 totals 13 residues. The CDR3 region has the DNA TGTGCCTGGAACGCGGGAGGCTCAGATACGCAGTATTTT. This codes for CAWNAGGSDTQYF.

CDR3 amino acids: CASSFRVLWYEQYF. CDR3 nucleotides: TGTGCCAGCAGTTTTCGGGTTTTGTGGTACGAGCAGTACTTC. The chain joins TRBV28 to TRBJ2-7, with unresolved D. The CDR3 runs to 14 residues. Germline V lookup: CDR1 MDHEN, CDR2 SYDVKM. Trimming took 3 bases from V and 4 from J, leaving 13 bases between them. The full variable domain, its missing parts supplied by reference TRBV28 and TRBJ2-7, is DVKVTQSSRYLVKRTGEKVFLECVQDMDHENMFWYRQDPGLGLRLIYFSYDVKMKEKGDIPEGYSVSREKKERFSLILESASTNQTSMYLCASSFRVLWYEQYFGPGTRLTVT.

CDR3 DNA: TGTGCCAGCAGTGAAAACTATGGCTACACCTTC. This encodes CASSENYGYTF. V is TRBV2 and J is TRBJ1-2; D is unresolved. Germline values: CDR1 SNHLY, CDR2 FYNNEI. The CDR3 has 11 amino acids. Trimming took off 2 bases at V and 2 bases at J, with 0 bases between the two ends.

This clonotype was seen a single time. The V gene is TRBV7-3, the J gene TRBJ2-3; possible D gene TRBD1, 5 bases. V shed 6 bases and J shed 3 bases, with 10 bases lying between them. CDR1 and CDR2 from the germline V gene are SGHTA and FQGTGA. The CDR3 is made up of 13 amino acids. CDR3 coding DNA: TGTGCCAGCAGTTGGGGCGGAACAGATACGCAGTATTTT. This translates into CASSWGGTDTQYF. Complete variable domain (other parts from reference TRBV7-3 and TRBJ2-3): GAGVSQTPSNKVTEKGKYVELRCDPISGHTALYWYRQSLGQGPEFLIYFQGTGAADDSGLPNDRFFAVRPEGSVSTLKIQRTERGDSAVYLCASSWGGTDTQYFGPGTRLTVL.

This chain uses TRBV20-1 with TRBJ2-7, with no clear D. CDR3 length equals 13 residues. Looked up from germline, CDR1 is DFQATT and CDR2 is SNEGSKA (reference sequence). With 0 bases removed from V and 2 bases from J, the gap between germline ends came to 8 bases. The chain's CDR3 is CSARDRFTYEQYF. DNA for the CDR3: TGCAGTGCTAGAGACCGGTTTACCTACGAGCAGTACTTC.

The rearrangement uses TRBV7-6 and TRBJ2-7; TRBD2 matches 11 bases. V shed 0 bases, J shed 5 bases, and the junction held 15 bases outside the gene matches. The CDR3 extends over 19 amino acids. In germline, CDR1 is SGHVS, CDR2 FNYEAQ. CDR3 sequence reads: CASSLAGTSGSRVGDEQYF. The DNA for the CDR3 is TGTGCCAGCAGCTTAGCAGGTACTAGCGGGAGTCGGGTAGGCGACGAGCAGTACTTC.